Listed below are T cell receptor beta chains from one sample, sequenced in a study of cytomegalovirus exposure and HLA in healthy donors. Here immunoSEQ multiplex PCR was the method, and the copy in TCRdb shows in-frame clones only, minus some. This repertoire shows 150,000 or so clones, about 80% found once; its top ten account for less than 8%. Source material: PBMCs. Receptor source: a man in his forties in good health and CMV-seropositive. Both conserved end residues are part of each CDR3. Each record gives: J gene, clone size, V gene, D gene, CDR3 protein, CDR3 DNA. The D gene is left open where the match is weak. Clone size is stated in some rows and not others, as once, few, many or a class when expanded.

J: TRBJ1-4; size: .; V: TRBV28; D: .; CDR3: CASSLRGLNEKLFF; DNA: TGTGCCAGCAGCTTGAGGGGGTTGAATGAAAAACTGTTTTTT
J: TRBJ1-2; size: .; V: TRBV19; D: TRBD1; CDR3: CASILGQGLGAHGYTF; DNA: TGTGCCAGTATACTCGGACAGGGATTAGGGGCCCATGGCTACACCTTC
J: TRBJ2-1; size: few; V: TRBV30; D: .; CDR3: CAWSVLDSIYNEQFF; DNA: TGTGCCTGGAGTGTCTTGGACAGTATCTACAATGAGCAGTTCTTC
J: TRBJ2-7; size: .; V: TRBV5-1; D: .; CDR3: CASSPTSGHYEQYF; DNA: TGCGCCAGCAGCCCGACGAGCGGTCATTACGAGCAGTACTTC
J: TRBJ2-6; size: .; V: TRBV5-1; D: .; CDR3: CASSSRGSGANGLTF; DNA: TGCGCCAGCAGCTCCAGGGGCTCCGGGGCCAACGGCCTGACTTTC
J: TRBJ2-2; size: .; V: TRBV10-1; D: .; CDR3: CASSYNTGELFF; DNA: TGCGCCAGCAGTTATAACACCGGGGAGCTGTTTTTT
J: TRBJ1-4; size: .; V: TRBV9; D: TRBD1; CDR3: CASSLRGEKLFF; DNA: TGTGCCAGCAGCCTCAGGGGGGAAAAACTGTTTTTT
J: TRBJ2-1; size: few; V: TRBV7-3; D: .; CDR3: CASSLGDEQFF; DNA: TGTGCCAGCAGCTTGGGAGATGAGCAGTTCTTC
J: TRBJ2-1; size: .; V: TRBV7-3; D: TRBD2; CDR3: CASSSTSGRFNEQFF; DNA: TGTGCCAGCAGCTCGACTAGCGGGAGGTTCAATGAGCAGTTCTTC
J: TRBJ2-4; size: .; V: TRBV2; D: TRBD2; CDR3: CASSELGTSGRTKNSQYF; DNA: TGTGCCAGCAGTGAGCTGGGGACTAGCGGGAGAACCAAAAACAGTCAGTACTTC
J: TRBJ2-5; size: .; V: TRBV19; D: TRBD1; CDR3: CASSPWTGGQETQYF; DNA: TGTGCCAGTAGCCCTTGGACAGGGGGCCAAGAGACCCAGTACTTC
J: TRBJ2-1; size: .; V: TRBV11-3; D: TRBD2; CDR3: CASSLVSSGRGRDEQFF; DNA: TGTGCCAGCAGCTTAGTCTCTAGCGGGAGGGGTCGCGATGAGCAGTTCTTC
J: TRBJ1-3; size: .; V: TRBV5-8; D: .; CDR3: CASSPTVTFSGNTIYF; DNA: TGTGCCAGCAGCCCGACAGTTACCTTCTCTGGAAACACCATATATTTT
J: TRBJ2-3; size: .; V: TRBV9; D: TRBD2; CDR3: CASSVTSGFGDTQYF; DNA: TGTGCCAGCAGCGTAACTAGCGGATTTGGAGATACGCAGTATTTT
J: TRBJ2-6; size: .; V: TRBV6-1; D: .; CDR3: CASSAGSGANVLTF; DNA: TGTGCCAGCAGTGCCGGCTCTGGGGCCAACGTCCTGACTTTC
J: TRBJ1-4; size: few; V: TRBV4-1; D: .; CDR3: CASSQDTQGAGEKLFF; DNA: TGCGCCAGCAGCCAAGATACCCAGGGAGCGGGGGAAAAACTGTTTTTT
J: TRBJ2-3; size: .; V: TRBV11-2; D: TRBD2; CDR3: CASSPPGLVSTDTQYF; DNA: TGTGCCAGCAGCCCGCCGGGACTAGTTAGCACAGATACGCAGTATTTT
J: TRBJ1-2; size: few; V: TRBV30; D: TRBD1; CDR3: CASPTPRQGDLKDGYTF; DNA: TGTGCCTCTCCTACTCCCAGACAGGGGGACCTCAAGGATGGCTACACCTTC
J: TRBJ2-2; size: .; V: TRBV9; D: TRBD1; CDR3: CASSVGTGFNTGELFF; DNA: TGTGCCAGCAGCGTAGGGACAGGATTTAACACCGGGGAGCTGTTTTTT
J: TRBJ2-7; size: once; V: TRBV5-4; D: TRBD2; CDR3: CASSPLSSGPYEQYF; DNA: TGTGCCAGCAGCCCGTTGTCTAGCGGGCCCTACGAGCAGTACTTC
J: TRBJ1-2; size: .; V: TRBV27; D: .; CDR3: CASRRAGASYGYTF; DNA: TGTGCCAGCAGACGGGCAGGGGCTTCCTATGGCTACACCTTC
J: TRBJ1-2; size: .; V: TRBV6-1; D: .; CDR3: CASRASYGYTF; DNA: TGTGCCAGCAGGGCTTCCTATGGCTACACCTTC
J: TRBJ2-7; size: .; V: TRBV5-6; D: .; CDR3: CASSLRDYEQYF; DNA: TGTGCCAGCAGCTTGCGGGACTACGAGCAGTACTTC